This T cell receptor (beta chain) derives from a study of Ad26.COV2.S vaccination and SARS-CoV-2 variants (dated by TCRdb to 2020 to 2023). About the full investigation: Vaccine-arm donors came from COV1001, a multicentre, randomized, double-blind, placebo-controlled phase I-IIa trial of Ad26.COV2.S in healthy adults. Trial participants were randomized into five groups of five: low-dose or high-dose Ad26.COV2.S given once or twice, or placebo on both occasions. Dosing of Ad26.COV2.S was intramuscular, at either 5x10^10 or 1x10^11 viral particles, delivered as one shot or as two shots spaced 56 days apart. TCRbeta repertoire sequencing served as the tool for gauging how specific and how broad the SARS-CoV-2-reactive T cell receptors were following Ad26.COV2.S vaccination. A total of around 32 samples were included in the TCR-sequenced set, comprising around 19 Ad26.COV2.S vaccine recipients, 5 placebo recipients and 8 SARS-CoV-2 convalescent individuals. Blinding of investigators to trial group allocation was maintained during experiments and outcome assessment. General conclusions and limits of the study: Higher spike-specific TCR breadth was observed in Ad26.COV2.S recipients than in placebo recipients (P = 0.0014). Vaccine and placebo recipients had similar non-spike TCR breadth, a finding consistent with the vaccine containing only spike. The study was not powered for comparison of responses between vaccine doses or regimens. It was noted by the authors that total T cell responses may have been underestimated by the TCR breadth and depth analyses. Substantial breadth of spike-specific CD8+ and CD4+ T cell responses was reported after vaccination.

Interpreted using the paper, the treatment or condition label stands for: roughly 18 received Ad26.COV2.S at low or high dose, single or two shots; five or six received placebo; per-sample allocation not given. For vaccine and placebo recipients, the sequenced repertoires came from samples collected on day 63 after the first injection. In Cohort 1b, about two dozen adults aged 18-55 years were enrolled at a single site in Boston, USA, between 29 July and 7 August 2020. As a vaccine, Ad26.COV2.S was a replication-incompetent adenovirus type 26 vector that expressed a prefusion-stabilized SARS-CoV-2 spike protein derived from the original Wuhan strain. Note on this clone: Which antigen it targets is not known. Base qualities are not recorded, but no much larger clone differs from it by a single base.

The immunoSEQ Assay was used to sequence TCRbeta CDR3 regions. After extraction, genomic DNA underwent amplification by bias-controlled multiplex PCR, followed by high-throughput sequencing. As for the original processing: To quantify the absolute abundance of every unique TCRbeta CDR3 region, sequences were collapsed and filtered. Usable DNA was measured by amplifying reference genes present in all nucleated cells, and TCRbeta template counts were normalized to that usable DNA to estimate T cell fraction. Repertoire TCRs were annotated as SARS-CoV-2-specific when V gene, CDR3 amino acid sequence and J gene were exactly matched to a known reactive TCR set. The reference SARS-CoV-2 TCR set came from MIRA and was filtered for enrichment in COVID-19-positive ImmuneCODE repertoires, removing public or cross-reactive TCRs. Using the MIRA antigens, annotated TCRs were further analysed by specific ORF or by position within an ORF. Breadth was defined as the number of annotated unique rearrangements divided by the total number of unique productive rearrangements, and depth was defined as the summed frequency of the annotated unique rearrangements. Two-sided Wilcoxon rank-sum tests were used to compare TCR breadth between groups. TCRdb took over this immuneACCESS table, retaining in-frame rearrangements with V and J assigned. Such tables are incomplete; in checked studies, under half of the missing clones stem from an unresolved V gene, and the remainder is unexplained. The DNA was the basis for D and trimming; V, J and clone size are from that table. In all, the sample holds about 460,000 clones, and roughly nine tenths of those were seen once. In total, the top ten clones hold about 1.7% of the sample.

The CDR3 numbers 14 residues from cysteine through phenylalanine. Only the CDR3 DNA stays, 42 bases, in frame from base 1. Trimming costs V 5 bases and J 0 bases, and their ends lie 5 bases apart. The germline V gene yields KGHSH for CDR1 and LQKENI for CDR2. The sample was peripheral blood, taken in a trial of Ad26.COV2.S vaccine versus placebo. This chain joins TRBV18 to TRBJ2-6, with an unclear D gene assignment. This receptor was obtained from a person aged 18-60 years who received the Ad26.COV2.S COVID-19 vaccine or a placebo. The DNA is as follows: TGTGCCAGCTCAGGGGACTCTGGGGCCAACGTCCTGACTTTC. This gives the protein CASSGDSGANVLTF.